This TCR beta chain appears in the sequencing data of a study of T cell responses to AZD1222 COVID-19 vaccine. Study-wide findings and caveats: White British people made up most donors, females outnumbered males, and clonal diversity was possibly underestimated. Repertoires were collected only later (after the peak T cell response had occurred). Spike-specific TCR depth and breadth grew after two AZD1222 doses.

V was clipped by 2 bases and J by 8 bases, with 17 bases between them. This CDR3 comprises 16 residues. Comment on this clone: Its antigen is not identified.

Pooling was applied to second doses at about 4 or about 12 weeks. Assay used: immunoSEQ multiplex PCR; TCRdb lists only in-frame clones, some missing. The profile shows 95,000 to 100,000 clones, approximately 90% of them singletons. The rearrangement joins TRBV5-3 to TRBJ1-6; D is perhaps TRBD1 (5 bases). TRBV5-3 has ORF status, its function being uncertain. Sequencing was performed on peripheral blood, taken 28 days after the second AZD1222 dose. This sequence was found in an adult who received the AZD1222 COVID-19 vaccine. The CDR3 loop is CARSLGVSQQDSPLHF. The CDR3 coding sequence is TGTGCCAGAAGCTTAGGGGTTTCACAGCAAGATTCACCCCTCCACTTT.